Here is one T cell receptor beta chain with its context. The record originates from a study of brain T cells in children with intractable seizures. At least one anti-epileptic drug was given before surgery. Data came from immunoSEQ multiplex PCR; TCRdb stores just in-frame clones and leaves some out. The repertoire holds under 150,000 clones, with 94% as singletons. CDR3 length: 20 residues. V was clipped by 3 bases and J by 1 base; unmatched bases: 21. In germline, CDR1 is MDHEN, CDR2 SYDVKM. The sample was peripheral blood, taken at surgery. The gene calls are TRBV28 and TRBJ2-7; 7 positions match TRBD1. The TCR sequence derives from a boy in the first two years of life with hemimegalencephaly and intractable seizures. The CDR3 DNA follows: TGTGCCAGCAGTTTTGTAGGGGAAGGACAGGCTCATGGGGAGTCCTACGAGCAGTACTTC. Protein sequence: CASSFVGEGQAHGESYEQYF.